Listed here are 14 T cell receptor beta chains from one sample, sequenced in a study of Ad26.COV2.S vaccination and SARS-CoV-2 variants. Using immunoSEQ multiplex PCR, the repertoire was profiled, and TCRdb retains in-frame clones only, with some absent. This sample yields some 300,000 clones, of which just under 85% are seen a single time; 2.1% belongs to the top ten. Treatment denoted: about 20 received Ad26.COV2.S at low or high dose, single or two shots; about five received placebo; per-sample allocation not given. Sampling occurred on day 63 after the first vaccine or placebo injection. Sequences were derived from peripheral blood, sampled in a trial of Ad26.COV2.S vaccine versus placebo. These receptor sequences come from a person aged 18 to 59 who received the Ad26.COV2.S COVID-19 vaccine or a placebo.

V and J are TRBV4-1 and TRBJ1-2; D perhaps matches TRBD1 (5 bases). V lost 4 bases to trimming and J lost 8 bases, with 17 bases between them. This CDR3 has 14 residues. The germline CDR1 and CDR2 sequences are MGHRA and YSYEKL. CDR3 loop: CASSPDSGQRGYTF. CDR3 nucleotides: TGCGCCAGCAGCCCGGACTCAGGGCAGCGCGGCTACACCTTC.

This clone was counted a few times. The gene calls are TRBV30 and TRBJ2-2; D uncertain. The CDR3 consists of 13 residues. V was shortened by 2 bases and J by 4 bases, with 8 bases between the two germline ends. Germline CDR1 GTSNPN, CDR2 SVGIG (reference sequence). The CDR3 DNA reads TGTGCCTGGAGTTCAACGGGCACCGGGGAGCTGTTTTTT. Translation: CAWSSTGTGELFF.

This chain joins TRBV7-9 and TRBJ1-6; D is possibly TRBD1 (5 bases). Germline V gives CDR1 SEHNR, CDR2 FQNEAQ (reference sequence). V lost 5 bases to trimming and J lost 6 bases, with 20 bases between them. This CDR3 is 17 amino acids long. The CDR3 sequence: CASSPPLPSGANSPLHF. The CDR3 DNA reads as TGTGCCAGCAGCCCCCCCCTCCCCAGCGGGGCTAATTCACCCCTCCACTTT.

This clone was detected only once. The J gene is TRBJ2-7, the V gene TRBV7-2; 13 nucleotides agree with TRBD2. V gave up 5 bases and J gave up 0 bases; unmatched junction bases: 4. CDR1 and CDR2 (germline): SGHTA, FQGNSA. CDR3 length: 16 residues. The CDR3 is CASSLGLAGASYEQYF. In nucleotides, the CDR3 is TGTGCCAGCAGCCTCGGACTAGCGGGGGCCTCCTACGAGCAGTACTTC.

This clone came up once. The genes are TRBV7-9 and TRBJ1-4; unclear D gene. The CDR3 runs 13 residues. Germline assignment: CDR1 SEHNR and CDR2 FQNEAQ (reference sequence). V shed 5 bases and J shed 6 bases, with 10 bases lying between them. DNA for the CDR3: TGTGCCAGCAGCCCCAGGAGCGATGAAAAACTGTTTTTT. Its protein is CASSPRSDEKLFF.

On this clone itself: A junction end diverges from the germline sequence, so it may reflect a read error. The rearrangement joins TRBV7-3 to TRBJ1-1; TRBD1 agrees at 9 bases. CDR3 length equals 16 residues. Germline CDR1 is SGHTA and CDR2 is FQGTGA. CDR3 protein: CASSLTGGVGNTEAFF. For the CDR3, the DNA is TGTGCCAGCAGCCTAACAGGGGGCGTGGGTAACACTGAAGCTTTCTTT.

This sequence joins TRBV11-2 and TRBJ2-5, with TRBD2 identical over 8 bases. There are 14 residues in the CDR3. Germline trimming cut 1 base from V and 2 bases from J; bases unmatched to any gene: 0. CDR1 and CDR2 (germline): SGHAT, FQNNGV. CDR3 in DNA: TGTGCCAGCAGCTTAGGCGGGGGGCAAGAGACCCAGTACTTC. Translation: CASSLGGGQETQYF.

This clone turned up a few times. This chain uses TRBV5-1 with TRBJ1-2; tentatively, D is TRBD1 (5 bases). The CDR3 spans 14 residues. Per the germline V gene, CDR1 is SGHRS and CDR2 is YFSETQ. The V end was cut by 3 bases, the J end by 6 bases, with 15 bases between. CDR3 sequence (DNA): TGCGCCAGCAGCTACCAGACAGCCAGCGATGGCTACACCTTC. The encoded protein is CASSYQTASDGYTF.

Only a few counts were recorded for this clone. The chain is built from TRBV29-1 and TRBJ2-3; perhaps TRBD1 as D (6 bases). V gave up 7 bases and J gave up 2 bases, with 16 bases separating them. The CDR3 has 14 amino acids. The germline CDR1 and CDR2 sequences are SQVTM and ANQGSEA. CDR3 region: CSAKYRVNTDTQYF. The CDR3 DNA reads as TGCAGCGCGAAGTACAGGGTAAACACAGATACGCAGTATTTT.

V gene TRBV19 combines with J gene TRBJ1-1, with a tentative D call TRBD1 (6 bases). Between the trimmed V and J ends, which lost 4 bases and 0 bases, there was a span of 18 bases. Germline V gene data show CDR1 as LNHDA and CDR2 as SQIVND (reference sequence). This CDR3 region has 17 residues. The CDR3 DNA reads as TGTGCCAGTAGTAACGAACCGGGACAAAGGTTGAACACTGAAGCTTTCTTT. Its protein is CASSNEPGQRLNTEAFF.

This chain uses TRBV5-1 with TRBJ2-3; tentatively, D is TRBD1 or TRBD2 (5 bases each). Germline V gives CDR1 SGHRS, CDR2 YFSETQ. The V end was cut by 6 bases, the J end by 0 bases, with 14 bases between. The CDR3 is 15 residues long. CDR3 loop: CASTPGWGSTDTQYF. CDR3 DNA: TGCGCCAGCACCCCGGGCTGGGGGAGCACAGATACGCAGTATTTT.

The rearrangement uses TRBV6-5 and TRBJ1-2; D remains ambiguous. The CDR3 runs to 14 residues. The germline CDR1 and CDR2 sequences are MNHEY and SVGAGI. V was shortened by 3 bases and J by 7 bases, with 15 bases between the two germline ends. Written as DNA, the CDR3 is TGTGCCAGCAGTTATAACGGCGCGGCGGGTGGCTACACCTTC. Translated: CASSYNGAAGGYTF.

This clone was counted a single time. This rearrangement joins TRBV5-1 to TRBJ1-2; D unclear. The CDR3 has 13 amino acids. Looked up from germline, CDR1 is SGHRS and CDR2 is YFSETQ. V was shortened by 1 base and J by 5 bases, with 9 bases between the two germline ends. The CDR3 DNA is TGCGCCAGCAGCTTGTACGCCCAGTATGGCTACACCTTC. Translated, it gives CASSLYAQYGYTF.

Worth noting for this clone: The same CDR3 is also encoded by other DNA sequences in this sample. The rearrangement uses TRBV6-6 and TRBJ2-1; 8 bases fit TRBD2. Germline V lookup: CDR1 MNHNY, CDR2 SVGAGI (reference sequence). V trimming: 0 bases; J trimming: 7 bases; junction bases outside the gene matches: 5. The CDR3 sequence is 15 residues long. CDR3 nucleotide sequence: TGTGCCAGCAGTTACTCGACGGGGGGGCGAAATGAGCAGTTCTTC. As protein: CASSYSTGGRNEQFF.